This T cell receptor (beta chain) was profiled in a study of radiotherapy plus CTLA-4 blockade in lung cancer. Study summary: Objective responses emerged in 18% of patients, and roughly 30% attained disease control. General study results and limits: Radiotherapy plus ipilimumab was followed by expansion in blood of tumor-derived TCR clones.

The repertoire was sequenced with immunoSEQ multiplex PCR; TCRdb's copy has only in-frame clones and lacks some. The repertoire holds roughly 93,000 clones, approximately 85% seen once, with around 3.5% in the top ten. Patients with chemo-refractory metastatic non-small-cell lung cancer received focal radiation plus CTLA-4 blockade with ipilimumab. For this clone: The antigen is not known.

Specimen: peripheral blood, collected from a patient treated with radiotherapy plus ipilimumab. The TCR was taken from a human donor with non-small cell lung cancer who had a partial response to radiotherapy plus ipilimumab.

In DNA form, the CDR3 reads TGTGCCAGCTCACTCCAGGGACTAAACTATGGCTACACCTTC. Translated, it gives CASSLQGLNYGYTF. The rearrangement uses TRBV18 and TRBJ1-2, with D possibly being TRBD1 (5 bases). V gave up 4 bases and J gave up 2 bases, with 11 bases separating them. Per the germline V gene, CDR1 is KGHSH and CDR2 is LQKENI. The CDR3 runs to 14 residues.